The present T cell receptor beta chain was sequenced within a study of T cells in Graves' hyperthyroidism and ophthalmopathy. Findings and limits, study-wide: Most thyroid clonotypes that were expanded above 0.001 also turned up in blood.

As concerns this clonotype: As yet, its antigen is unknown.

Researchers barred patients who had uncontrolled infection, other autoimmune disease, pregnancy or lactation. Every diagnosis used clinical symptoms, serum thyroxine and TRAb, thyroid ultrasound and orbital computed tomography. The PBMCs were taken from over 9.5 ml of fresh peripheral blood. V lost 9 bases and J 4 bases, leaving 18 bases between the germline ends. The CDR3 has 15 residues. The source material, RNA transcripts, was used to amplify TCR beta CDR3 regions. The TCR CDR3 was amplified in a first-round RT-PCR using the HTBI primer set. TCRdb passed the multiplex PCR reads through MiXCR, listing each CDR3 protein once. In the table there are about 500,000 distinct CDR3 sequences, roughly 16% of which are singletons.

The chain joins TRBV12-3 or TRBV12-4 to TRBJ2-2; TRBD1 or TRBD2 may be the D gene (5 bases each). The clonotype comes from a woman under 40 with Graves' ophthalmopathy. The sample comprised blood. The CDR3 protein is CARVGPGTGTGELFF. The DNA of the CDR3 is TGTGCCAGAGTAGGCCCGGGGACGGGCACCGGGGAGCTGTTTTTT.